This T cell receptor beta chain originates from a study of tumor and adjacent non-tumor tissue in lung cancer. Notes on the study in general: Tumor tissue had significantly higher TCR diversity than normal lung.

TCRbeta libraries were built with three rounds of nested PCR, modified from ARM-PCR. In TCRdb, the multiplex PCR reads were re-called with MiXCR into one record per CDR3 protein. The sample yields about 85,000 distinct CDR3 sequences, roughly 62% seen once. With respect to this clonotype: The antigen remains unidentified.

No cell sorting was done before RNA was extracted from the tissue. The CDR3 length is 14 residues. Germline values: CDR1 SGHAT, CDR2 FQNNGV. Trimming removed 6 bases from V and 6 bases from J, with 18 bases in between. The source of this sequence is a man in his 70s with non-small cell lung cancer. Sequenced material: lung tumor tissue. V gene TRBV11-2 combines with J gene TRBJ2-7, with TRBD2 as a possible D gene (5 bases). The CDR3 loop reads CASSHRRRTCEQYF. The DNA for the CDR3 is TGTGCCAGCAGTCACCGGAGGCGGACGTGCGAGCAGTACTTC.